A single sample gave rise to the 20 T cell receptor beta chains below, sequenced in a study of T cells in tuberculosis. Clones were sequenced by immunoSEQ multiplex PCR, and TCRdb holds only the in-frame ones, with some missing. The table records about 23,000 clones, 97% of them present only once. Sequenced sample: PBMCs. The receptors derive from a donor aged 10-29 years with latent tuberculosis or without tuberculosis infection.

The chain has TRBV7-9 and TRBJ2-5; TRBD2 agrees at 8 bases. This CDR3 is 15 amino acids long. The V gene's germline CDR1 is SEHNR and CDR2 FQNEAQ (reference sequence). V shed 5 bases, J shed 4 bases, and the junction held 9 bases outside the gene matches. The CDR3 is CASSPPNLAGETQYF. The CDR3 DNA reads TGTGCCAGCAGCCCACCTAATCTAGCGGGAGAGACCCAGTACTTC. The complete variable domain, with remaining parts taken from reference TRBV7-9 and TRBJ2-5, reads DTGVSQNPRHKITKRGQNVTFRCDPISEHNRLYWYRQTLGQGPEFLTYFQNEAQLEKSRLLSDRFSAERPKGSFSTLEIQRTEQGDSAMYLCASSPPNLAGETQYFGPGTRLLVL.

The rearrangement links TRBV29-1 to TRBJ2-1; the D gene is possibly TRBD2 (6 bases). The germline CDR1 and CDR2 sequences are SQVTM and ANQGSEA. The CDR3 runs 12 residues. Deletions cut 4 bases from V and 7 bases from J, with 11 bases between. The CDR3 protein is CSVGSGVNEQFF. CDR3 coding DNA: TGCAGCGTTGGGTCGGGAGTTAATGAGCAGTTCTTC.

CDR3 in amino acids: CASSYAETQYF. CDR3 bases: TGTGCCAGCAGTTACGCGGAGACCCAGTACTTC. V and J are TRBV6-5 and TRBJ2-5; D uncertain. Germline values: CDR1 MNHEY, CDR2 SVGAGI. V gave up 2 bases and J gave up 5 bases, with 3 bases separating them. The CDR3 is made up of 11 amino acids.

The V call is TRBV18, the J call TRBJ1-1; weak D call: TRBD1 (6 bases). Germline V gene lookup returns CDR1 KGHSH and CDR2 LQKENI. Trimming cost V 2 bases and J 5 bases, with 9 bases left between them. There are 13 residues in the CDR3. CDR3 in DNA: TGTGCCAGCTCACCAAGCAGGGGAACTGAAGCTTTCTTT. Amino acid sequence: CASSPSRGTEAFF.

The V call is TRBV21-1, the J call TRBJ1-5. TRBV21-1 counts as a pseudogene. The CDR3 has 15 residues. CDR3 sequence: CASGLCRRDFQPQHF. In nucleotides, the CDR3 is TGTGCCAGCGGTCTCTGTCGACGGGACTTCCAGCCCCAGCATTTT.

The table lists this clone with a few counts. This chain links TRBV19 with TRBJ1-1, with TRBD1 as a possible D gene (5 bases). The CDR3 has 14 residues. Germline V gives CDR1 LNHDA, CDR2 SQIVND (reference sequence). The ends were cut back, 3 bases at V and 3 bases at J, with 11 bases in the middle. The CDR3 region is CASSISQGYTEAFF. CDR3 nucleotides: TGTGCCAGTAGTATTAGCCAGGGATACACTGAAGCTTTCTTT.

This sequence joins TRBV5-6 and TRBJ2-2, with D unclear. The CDR3 totals 13 residues. The germline CDR1 and CDR2 sequences are SGHDT and YYEEEE. The V end lost 0 bases, the J end lost 6 bases, and 6 bases lay between the germline ends. CDR3 in amino acids: CASSLGPSGELFF. CDR3 coding DNA: TGTGCCAGCAGCTTGGGGCCGTCCGGGGAGCTGTTTTTT. Full variable domain (missing parts from reference TRBV5-6 and TRBJ2-2): DAGVTQSPTHLIKTRGQQVTLRCSPKSGHDTVSWYQQALGQGPQFIFQYYEEEERQRGNFPDRFSGHQFPNYSSELNVNALLLGDSALYLCASSLGPSGELFFGEGSRLTVL.

The rearrangement uses TRBV6-1 and TRBJ1-1; 8 nucleotides line up with TRBD1. J lost 0 bases, V lost 2 bases, and 14 bases had no gene match. Germline assignment: CDR1 MNHNS and CDR2 SASEGT. The CDR3 runs to 19 residues. CDR3 sequence (DNA): TGTGCCAGCAGTGAAACCCTACAGGGGGATACCATTATGAACACTGAAGCTTTCTTT. Encoded protein: CASSETLQGDTIMNTEAFF.

In regard to this clone: An end of the junction does not agree with germline; a read error may underlie this. The chain links TRBV29-1 to TRBJ2-2; D possibly uses TRBD1 or TRBD2 (6 bases each). Germline V gene data show CDR1 as SQVTM and CDR2 as ANQGSEA. The CDR3 runs to 15 residues. This chain's CDR3 is CSVEGGRVDTGELFF. As DNA, the CDR3 is TGCAGCGTCGAAGGGGGGCGGGTGGACACCGGGGAGCTGTTTTTT.

The gene calls are TRBV5-1 and TRBJ2-3, with TRBD1 matching over 9 bases. Germline assignment: CDR1 SGHRS and CDR2 YFSETQ. CDR3 length equals 16 residues. J gave up 6 bases and V 0 bases, and 8 bases lay outside the gene matches. This chain's CDR3 is CASSLVGQGLSDTQYF. The CDR3 DNA sequence: TGCGCCAGCAGCTTGGTGGGACAGGGTCTATCCGATACGCAGTATTTT.

The genes are TRBV6-6 and TRBJ1-5; D uncertain. From germline, CDR1 is MNHNY and CDR2 SVGAGI (reference sequence). CDR3 length: 15 residues. Trimming took off 6 bases at V and 0 bases at J, with 12 bases between the two ends. CDR3 in amino acids: CASSLGVLSNQPQHF. In nucleotides, the CDR3 is TGTGCCAGCAGCCTCGGGGTCCTTAGCAATCAGCCCCAGCATTTT.

The V gene is TRBV5-1, the J gene TRBJ2-2, with TRBD2 matching 8 bases. This CDR3 region has 16 residues. Unmatched junction bases numbered 6, after V lost 1 base and J lost 4 bases. Germline loops: CDR1 SGHRS, CDR2 YFSETQ. CDR3 loop: CASSLFVGLGTGELFF. The CDR3 region has the DNA TGCGCCAGCAGCTTGTTTGTGGGACTAGGCACCGGGGAGCTGTTTTTT.

The rearrangement joins TRBV7-3 to TRBJ2-7; 8 bases map to TRBD1. The V gene's germline CDR1 is SGHTA and CDR2 FQGTGA. CDR3 length: 14 amino acids. J was trimmed by 6 bases and V by 2 bases; bases with no gene match: 6. CDR3 DNA: TGTGCCAGCAGCTTAGCCGGGACAGGCCTCGAGCAGTACTTC. Protein product: CASSLAGTGLEQYF.

This chain connects TRBV14 to TRBJ1-1; tentative D call: TRBD1 (5 bases). V shed 1 base and J shed 5 bases, with 14 bases lying between them. Germline V CDR1 and CDR2: SGHDN, FVKESK. The CDR3 length is 15 residues. The CDR3 coding sequence is TGTGCCAGCAGCCAAGTCAGCGGGACGAGAACTGAAGCTTTCTTT. This sequence encodes CASSQVSGTRTEAFF.

This clone occurred a few times. This chain joins TRBV2 and TRBJ1-1; possibly TRBD1 for D (5 bases). The V and J ends lost 5 bases and 4 bases respectively, with 14 bases between them. CDR1 and CDR2 (germline): SNHLY, FYNNEI. The CDR3 covers 14 residues. CDR3 in DNA: TGTGCCAGCAGTCCCGAACCAGGGCTCACTGAAGCTTTCTTT. Residues: CASSPEPGLTEAFF.

The V call is TRBV4-1, the J call TRBJ2-1, with D possibly matching TRBD2 (6 bases). The germline V gene has CDR1 MGHRA and CDR2 YSYEKL. The CDR3 extends over 14 amino acids. Deletions cut 5 bases from V and 6 bases from J, with 14 bases between. The CDR3 region is CASSSSGSTNEQFF. The CDR3 nucleotides are TGCGCCAGCAGCAGTTCCGGGAGTACCAATGAGCAGTTCTTC.

This clone was recorded a few times. The V call is TRBV11-3, the J call TRBJ2-7, with TRBD2 matching over 9 bases. The germline V gene has CDR1 SGHNT and CDR2 YENEEA. V was clipped by 4 bases and J by 6 bases; unmatched bases: 4. The length of the CDR3 is 13 residues. The CDR3 is CASSSSGVREQYF. The CDR3 DNA sequence: TGTGCCAGCAGCTCTAGCGGGGTTCGCGAGCAGTACTTC.

This clone was observed a handful of times. This chain connects TRBV7-9 to TRBJ2-3; D is uncertain. Germline CDR1 reads SEHNR; CDR2 reads FQNEAQ (reference sequence). Trimming took 5 bases from V and 4 from J, leaving 16 bases between them. The CDR3 runs 15 residues. The CDR3 spells CASSPWAIAADTQYF. CDR3 DNA sequence: TGTGCCAGCAGCCCCTGGGCCATCGCCGCAGATACGCAGTATTTT.

This chain joins TRBV19 and TRBJ1-2; TRBD1 agrees at 7 bases. The trim removed 7 bases at V and 4 bases at J, leaving 12 bases unmatched. The germline gives CDR1 LNHDA, CDR2 SQIVND (reference sequence). CDR3 length: 15 amino acids. The CDR3 protein is CASIRDSGPFYGYTF. In nucleotides, the CDR3 is TGTGCCAGTATCCGGGACAGTGGGCCTTTCTATGGCTACACCTTC.

This rearrangement joins TRBV6-5 to TRBJ2-3; D gene uncertain. Germline CDR1 MNHEY, CDR2 SVGAGI. CDR3 size: 11 residues. V lost 5 bases, J lost 6 bases, and 6 bases lay in between. The CDR3 reads CASSRQDTQYF. The CDR3 DNA reads as TGTGCCAGCAGTCGCCAGGATACGCAGTATTTT.